The 22 T cell receptor beta chains below all came from one sample that was sequenced in a study of human T cells and chemical hapten exposure. A single record per CDR3 protein comes from TCRdb applying MiXCR to the RACE reads. The table lists 300,000 to 450,000 distinct CDR3 sequences, around 5.5% of them singletons. Time point defined: pre-sensitization, week 0. Treatment given: therapeutic diphenylcyclopropenone sensitization with weekly scalp DPC. The sample consisted of whole blood, taken in connection with sensitization to the hapten diphenylcyclopropenone (DPC). These receptors were obtained from a young woman with alopecia areata. Some clones in this sample may be carry-over from other donors' samples.

This clonotype occurred many times. The V gene is TRBV12-3 or TRBV12-4, the J gene TRBJ2-2, with D unresolved. There are 15 residues in the CDR3. Between the trimmed V and J ends, which lost 6 bases and 1 base, there was a span of 12 bases. CDR3 sequence reads: CASSSDGKNTGELFF. CDR3 DNA: TGTGCCAGCAGCTCGGACGGCAAGAACACCGGGGAGCTGTTTTTT.

The CDR3 is CASSVPRGNEQFF. For the CDR3, the DNA is TGTGCCAGCAGCGTTCCGAGGGGCAATGAGCAGTTCTTC. V is TRBV6-6 and J is TRBJ2-1; D possibly uses TRBD1 or TRBD2 (5 bases each). The ends were cut back, 6 bases at V and 6 bases at J, with 12 bases in the middle. CDR1 MNHNY and CDR2 SVGAGI come from the germline V gene (reference sequence). This CDR3 is built from 13 residues.

This clonotype showed up many times. The V gene is TRBV7-9, the J gene TRBJ1-2; maybe TRBD1 (5 bases). Deletions cut 5 bases from V and 4 bases from J, with 14 bases between. Germline-derived CDR1 and CDR2 are SEHNR and FQNEAQ (reference sequence). The CDR3 loop spans 14 amino acids. CDR3 sequence reads: CASSHRDSSYGYTF. CDR3 nucleotide sequence: TGTGCCAGCAGCCACCGGGACTCAAGCTATGGCTACACCTTC.

This clonotype was seen at least ten times. The J gene is TRBJ1-2, the V gene TRBV10-3; 7 nucleotides match TRBD1. The CDR3 has 15 residues. Per the germline V gene, CDR1 is ENHRY and CDR2 is SYGVKD. V dropped 2 bases and J dropped 2; count of bases not matched to a gene: 5. CDR3 region: CAISEDDRVNYGYTF. CDR3 coding DNA: TGTGCCATCAGTGAGGACGACAGGGTAAACTATGGCTACACCTTC.

This clonotype was seen only a few times. The rearrangement links TRBV20-1 to TRBJ2-5, with 11 bases fitting TRBD1. Per the germline V gene, CDR1 is DFQATT and CDR2 is SNEGSKA (reference sequence). V dropped 6 bases and J dropped 4; count of bases not matched to a gene: 4. The CDR3 runs to 13 residues. CDR3 coding DNA: TGCAGTGCGGGGGACAGGGGGGTAGAGACCCAGTACTTC. Amino acid sequence: CSAGDRGVETQYF.

This clonotype was observed at least ten times. CDR3 protein: CASSPRLKAGGKNIQYF. Written as DNA, the CDR3 is TGTGCCAGCAGCCCTCGACTTAAGGCAGGGGGGAAAAACATTCAGTACTTC. The J gene is TRBJ2-4, the V gene TRBV7-9; D might be TRBD1 (7 bases). Germline V gene lookup returns CDR1 SEHNR and CDR2 FQNEAQ (reference sequence). CDR3 length: 17 amino acids. With 5 bases removed from V and 4 bases from J, the gap between germline ends came to 21 bases. The full variable domain, completed using reference TRBV7-9 and TRBJ2-4, is DTGVSQNPRHKITKRGQNVTFRCDPISEHNRLYWYRQTLGQGPEFLTYFQNEAQLEKSRLLSDRFSAERPKGSFSTLEIQRTEQGDSAMYLCASSPRLKAGGKNIQYFGAGTRLSVL.

Ten or more counts support this clonotype. The chain carries TRBV6-2 or TRBV6-3 and TRBJ1-5, with a weak D call TRBD1 (5 bases). This CDR3 spans 12 amino acids. Trimming removed 10 bases from V and 4 bases from J, with 11 bases in between. The germline gives CDR1 MNHEY, CDR2 SVGEGT. Written as DNA, the CDR3 is TGTGCCACCGAACACAGGAATCAGCCCCAGCATTTT. It translates to CATEHRNQPQHF.

This clonotype was observed a handful of times. The V gene is TRBV24-1, the J gene TRBJ2-2, with 11 bases identical to TRBD2. This CDR3 spans 16 amino acids. J was trimmed by 4 bases and V by 3 bases; bases with no gene match: 3. Germline assignment: CDR1 KGHDR and CDR2 SFDVKD. The CDR3 is CATSDPSGGFTGELFF. The DNA for the CDR3 is TGTGCCACCAGTGATCCTAGCGGGGGGTTCACCGGGGAGCTGTTTTTT.

The chain has TRBV13 and TRBJ2-7; D is perhaps TRBD1 or TRBD2 (6 bases each). This CDR3 spans 15 amino acids. With 2 bases removed from V and 7 bases from J, the gap between germline ends came to 18 bases. Germline assignment: CDR1 PRHDT and CDR2 FYEKMQ (reference sequence). The CDR3 DNA is TGTGCCAGCAGCTTATCGTTGAAGGGGGGAGAGGAGCAGTACTTC. It specifies CASSLSLKGGEEQYF.

This clonotype was recorded a few times. The V and J genes are TRBV6-2 or TRBV6-3 and TRBJ1-1; no clear D gene. The CDR3 is made up of 15 amino acids. Looked up from germline, CDR1 is MNHEY and CDR2 is SVGEGT. Trimming shortened V by 0 bases and J by 4 bases, and 12 bases separated the two germline ends. CDR3 sequence: CASSYSKGIRTEAFF. Here the CDR3 DNA reads TGTGCCAGCAGTTACTCAAAGGGTATACGCACTGAAGCTTTCTTT.

Ten or more counts support this clonotype. The V and J genes are TRBV6-2 or TRBV6-3 and TRBJ1-1; D is undetermined. Trimming stripped 6 bases from V and 1 base from J, with 9 bases between. The V gene's germline CDR1 is MNHEY and CDR2 SVGEGT. The CDR3 length is 13 residues. The CDR3 coding sequence is TGTGCCAGCAGCGATAAGGAGAACACTGAAGCTTTCTTT. Its translation is CASSDKENTEAFF.

The chain has TRBV5-5 and TRBJ1-1; 7 nucleotides match TRBD1. Germline CDR1 is SGHKS and CDR2 is YYEKEE (reference sequence). CDR3 length: 15 amino acids. J gave up 0 bases and V 3 bases, and 5 bases lay outside the gene matches. CDR3 in DNA: TGTGCCAGCAGCTCCCCGACAGGGATGAACACTGAAGCTTTCTTT. Translating gives CASSSPTGMNTEAFF. Full variable domain (rest looked up from reference TRBV5-5 and TRBJ1-1): DAGVTQSPTHLIKTRGQQVTLRCSPISGHKSVSWYQQVLGQGPQFIFQYYEKEERGRGNFPDRFSARQFPNYSSELNVNALLLGDSALYLCASSSPTGMNTEAFFGQGTRLTVV.

The table lists this clonotype with a few counts. This rearrangement joins TRBV5-1 to TRBJ1-1; D not certain. The germline V gene has CDR1 SGHRS and CDR2 YFSETQ. V dropped 5 bases and J dropped 0 bases, with 8 bases sitting between them. The length of the CDR3 is 13 residues. CDR3 nucleotides: TGCGCCAGCAGAGACCGATTGAACACTGAAGCTTTCTTT. Its translation: CASRDRLNTEAFF.

This clonotype has a count of ten or more. The CDR3, as DNA: TGTGCCAGCAGCTTAGTCCGTCCCGGGACAGGGAGTAATGAAAAACTGTTTTTT. This codes for CASSLVRPGTGSNEKLFF. The rearrangement uses TRBV7-6 and TRBJ1-4; TRBD1 aligns across 9 bases. Unmatched junction bases numbered 10, after V lost 1 base and J lost 4 bases. The CDR3 totals 18 residues. Per germline, CDR1 SGHVS and CDR2 FNYEAQ.

The gene calls are TRBV6-2 or TRBV6-3 and TRBJ1-3, with D hard to call. The germline gives CDR1 MNHEY, CDR2 SVGEGT. The CDR3 extends over 13 amino acids. V lost 6 bases and J 0 bases, leaving 6 bases between the germline ends. In DNA, the CDR3 is TGTGCCAGCAGACTGAGCTCTGGAAACACCATATATTTT. Its translation is CASRLSSGNTIYF.

This chain connects TRBV7-8 to TRBJ1-6; 9 bases match TRBD1. The CDR3 totals 16 residues. V lost 0 bases and J lost 7; bases outside the gene matches: 4. Germline assignment: CDR1 SGHVS and CDR2 FQNEAQ. CDR3 coding DNA: TGTGCCAGCAGCTTAGCTTCCACAGGGGGCAATTCACCCCTCCACTTT. Its protein product is CASSLASTGGNSPLHF.

This clonotype was detected many times. This rearrangement joins TRBV6-2 or TRBV6-3 to TRBJ2-3; TRBD1 aligns across 8 bases. The V gene's germline CDR1 is MNHEY and CDR2 SVGEGT. This CDR3 contains 14 residues. J gave up 4 bases and V 4 bases, and 4 bases lay outside the gene matches. CDR3 DNA: TGTGCCAGCAGTTCCCAGGGGGCATCAGATACGCAGTATTTT. This sequence encodes CASSSQGASDTQYF.

This clonotype occurred a few times. Lacking the conserved final phenylalanine or tryptophan, this CDR3 likely reflects a read error. No DNA is shown, since the ends of the CDR3 on it are uncertain; the CDR3 is the one TCRdb lists. J is TRBJ2-4 and V is TRBV6-6; the D call TRBD1 from the table was never checked on the DNA. The germline gives CDR1 MNHNY, CDR2 SVGAGI (reference sequence). Counting both end residues, the CDR3 totals 9 amino acids. This chain's CDR3 is CASSFAQGI.

This clonotype was seen a few times. V gene TRBV4-1 combines with J gene TRBJ2-3, with D uncertain. The CDR3 runs to 15 residues. Germline CDR1 MGHRA, CDR2 YSYEKL. The V end lost 1 base, the J end lost 2 bases, and 10 bases lay between the germline ends. The CDR3 is CASSQVHPHTDTQYF. CDR3 DNA: TGCGCCAGCAGCCAAGTTCACCCCCACACAGATACGCAGTATTTT.

This clonotype was counted ten times or more. This chain links TRBV7-2 with TRBJ1-6, with 7 bases that match TRBD1. Germline values: CDR1 SGHTA, CDR2 FQGNSA. This CDR3 has 15 amino acids. Trimming removed 1 base from V and 7 bases from J; junction bases left unmatched: 4. The chain's CDR3 is CASSLGSQGNSPLHF. CDR3 nucleotides: TGTGCCAGCAGCTTAGGTTCACAGGGGAATTCACCCCTCCACTTT.

This clonotype has ten or more counts. The chain employs TRBV29-1 and TRBJ2-7; D tentatively reads TRBD1 or TRBD2 (6 bases each). The CDR3 consists of 12 residues. Looked up from germline, CDR1 is SQVTM and CDR2 is ANQGSEA. Trimming pared 6 bases from V and 6 bases from J, leaving 15 bases between. The DNA of the CDR3 is TGCAGCGTCGTTGGAGGGGGAGCCGAGCAGTACTTC. It codes for CSVVGGGAEQYF.

This clonotype turned up a few times. This chain links TRBV10-3 with TRBJ2-7, with TRBD1 identical over 9 bases. Trimming cost V 6 bases and J 2 bases; bases outside gene matches: 5. The CDR3 consists of 14 residues. Per the germline V gene, CDR1 is ENHRY and CDR2 is SYGVKD. CDR3 sequence: CAISAGQGPYEQYF. DNA of the CDR3: TGTGCCATCAGCGCGGGACAGGGTCCCTACGAGCAGTACTTC.